The T cell receptor (beta chain) under discussion was sequenced for a study of graft-versus-host responses after intestinal transplantation. Whole-study findings and limits: In patients with graft-donor T cell macrochimerism, allograft graft-versus-host to host-versus-graft clonal ratios were high. Recipient marrow contained GvH clones, some of which appeared first in ileum or blood.

Here immunoSEQ multiplex PCR was the method, and the copy in TCRdb shows in-frame clones only, minus some. The data show roughly 70,000 clones, around nine tenths seen once. The trim removed 6 bases at V and 6 bases at J, leaving 6 bases unmatched. The germline V gene has CDR1 SNHLY and CDR2 FYNNEI. The CDR3 is 13 residues long. With respect to this clone: Its cognate antigen is unknown.

The material was bone marrow, obtained 700 to 750 days after intestinal transplantation. The V gene is TRBV2, the J gene TRBJ1-2, with 8 positions matching TRBD1. This sequence was found in a human patient who received an intestinal transplant, so some T cells may come from the graft donor. The CDR3 DNA sequence: TGTGCCAGCAGAAAGGACAGGGTGGATGGCTACACCTTC. Its translation: CASRKDRVDGYTF.